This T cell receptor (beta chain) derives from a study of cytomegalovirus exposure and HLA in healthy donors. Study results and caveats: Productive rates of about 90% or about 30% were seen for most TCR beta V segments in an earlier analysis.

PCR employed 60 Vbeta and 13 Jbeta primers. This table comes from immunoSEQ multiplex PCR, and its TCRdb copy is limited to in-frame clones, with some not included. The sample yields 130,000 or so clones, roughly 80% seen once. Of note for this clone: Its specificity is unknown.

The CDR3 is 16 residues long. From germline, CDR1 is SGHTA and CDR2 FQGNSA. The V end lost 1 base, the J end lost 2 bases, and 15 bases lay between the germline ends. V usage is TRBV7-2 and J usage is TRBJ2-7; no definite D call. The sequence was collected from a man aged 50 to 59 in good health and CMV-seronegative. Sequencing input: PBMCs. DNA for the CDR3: TGTGCCAGCAGCTTAGGAGCTAGTGGCAGCCCCTACGAGCAGTACTTC. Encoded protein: CASSLGASGSPYEQYF.